The 10 T cell receptor beta chains below all came from one sample that was sequenced in a study of vaccination effects on CD4 cells after COVID-19 (dated by TCRdb to the early 2020s). No cognate antigen is known for these TCRs. Libraries were constructed by the immunoSEQ multiplex PCR assay. TCRdb mirrors the immuneACCESS table, restricted to in-frame sequences. Some clones are absent from its copies; in checked studies, under half trace to an unresolved V gene, and the reason for the others is unknown. Within this sample are tens of thousands of clones, with roughly four fifths of them counted one time only. Roughly 1.9% of the sample comes from the top ten. After approximately eleven days of culture, CD4+ T cells were isolated with the EasySep CD4+ T cell isolation kit. The sequencing used CD4+ T cells from PBMCs cultured without peptide, collected before COVID-19 vaccination. These TCRs come from a human donor who received a COVID-19 vaccine.

V and J are TRBV30 and TRBJ1-1; 8 bases match TRBD1. The CDR3 extends over 15 amino acids. Germline-derived CDR1 and CDR2 are GTSNPN and SVGIG (reference sequence). V lost 4 bases, J lost 1 base, and 8 bases stayed unmatched. The chain's CDR3 is CAWTGKGTGNTEAFF. CDR3 bases: TGTGCCTGGACCGGGAAAGGGACAGGGAACACTGAAGCTTTCTTT.

J is TRBJ1-2 and V is TRBV19; D gene uncertain. This CDR3 comprises 14 residues. Trimming pared 10 bases from V and 0 bases from J, leaving 15 bases between. CDR1 and CDR2 from the germline V gene are LNHDA and SQIVND (reference sequence). The CDR3 is CATHALGANYGYTF. The CDR3 DNA reads as TGTGCCACCCACGCCCTCGGGGCTAACTATGGCTACACCTTC.

This clone has only a few counts. The V gene is TRBV20-1, the J gene TRBJ1-6; D uncertain. The CDR3 spans 11 residues. The V end was cut by 3 bases, the J end by 11 bases, with 8 bases between. Germline CDR1 and CDR2: DFQATT and SNEGSKA (reference sequence). CDR3 coding DNA: TGCAGTGCTAGTTCCACTCCACCCCTCCACTTT. Translated, it gives CSASSTPPLHF.

This clone appeared a few times. This sequence joins TRBV19 and TRBJ1-4; D may be TRBD1 (6 bases). Germline V gene sequence: CDR1 LNHDA, CDR2 SQIVND (reference sequence). This CDR3 has 15 amino acids. Deletions cut 4 bases from V and 3 bases from J, with 12 bases between. In nucleotides, the CDR3 is TGTGCCAGTAGTAGAGGACAGACGGCTAATGAAAAACTGTTTTTT. It encodes CASSRGQTANEKLFF.

The rearrangement joins TRBV5-8 to TRBJ2-4; D unclear. This CDR3 contains 16 residues. Per germline, CDR1 SGHTS and CDR2 YDEGEE. Trimming removed 2 bases from V and 1 base from J, with 13 bases in between. In DNA form, the CDR3 reads TGTGCCAGCAGCTTATCGGGTGATATGGCCAAAAACATTCAGTACTTC. Its protein is CASSLSGDMAKNIQYF. The entire variable domain, with the rest obtained from reference TRBV5-8 and TRBJ2-4, is as follows: EAGVTQSPTHLIKTRGQQATLRCSPISGHTSVYWYQQALGLGLQFLLWYDEGEERNRGNFPPRFSGRQFPNYSSELNVNALELEDSALYLCASSLSGDMAKNIQYFGAGTRLSVL.

The chain uses TRBV15 and TRBJ2-7; D ambiguous. In germline, CDR1 is LNHNV, CDR2 YYDKDF (reference sequence). Trimming pared 0 bases from V and 3 bases from J, leaving 6 bases between. This CDR3 is 13 amino acids long. CDR3 sequence (DNA): TGTGCCACCAGCAGAGAGGTGGGCTACGAGCAGTACGTC. Protein sequence: CATSREVGYEQYV.

The chain has TRBV2 and TRBJ2-2; TRBD1 agrees at 12 bases. The germline V gene encodes CDR1 SNHLY and CDR2 FYNNEI. CDR3 length: 16 residues. With 3 bases clipped from V and 5 bases from J, the junction kept 4 bases outside the gene matches. This CDR3 is CASSDLGQGATGELFF. The CDR3 nucleotides are TGTGCCAGCAGTGATTTGGGACAGGGGGCGACCGGGGAGCTGTTTTTT.

In this sample, this clone turned up once. The rearrangement links TRBV4-1 to TRBJ2-3; 8 nucleotides agree with TRBD1. CDR3 length: 15 residues. Losses at the gene ends were 5 bases for V and 5 bases for J; bases not matched to a gene: 9. Per germline, CDR1 MGHRA and CDR2 YSYEKL. Here the CDR3 reads CASSARTGFEDTQYF. CDR3 sequence (DNA): TGCGCCAGCAGCGCCCGGACAGGGTTCGAAGATACGCAGTATTTT.

The chain has TRBV11-1 and TRBJ1-1; a weak D match, TRBD1 (6 bases). The CDR3 consists of 13 residues. V was shortened by 11 bases and J by 4 bases, with 17 bases between the two germline ends. The germline V gene has CDR1 SGHAT and CDR2 FQDESV (reference sequence). CDR3 in amino acids: CASEGGRSTEAFF. DNA for the CDR3: TGTGCCTCAGAGGGGGGGCGCTCCACTGAAGCTTTCTTT.

V is TRBV7-9 and J is TRBJ2-1; the D gene could be TRBD1 or TRBD2 (5 bases each). V lost 5 bases and J lost 9, with 14 bases in between. In germline, CDR1 is SEHNR, CDR2 FQNEAQ (reference sequence). This CDR3 has 13 residues. CDR3 DNA sequence: TGTGCCAGCAGCCGGACCGCTGGGGGTGAGCAGTTCTTC. Translated, it gives CASSRTAGGEQFF.